This T cell receptor (beta chain) was recorded in a study of shared clonotypes between healthy human individuals. Study processing details: ImmunoSEQ output lacked quality scores and full-length reads, limiting matched filtering. The protocol was immunoSEQ multiplex PCR, while the TCRdb copy is restricted to in-frame clones and leaves out a portion. V, J and clone size are taken as reported in that table, and D and trimming were inferred from the DNA itself. The sample has approximately 700,000 clones, 60% to 75% seen once. This clone came up a few times. Its specificity is unknown. General study points: Enrolling few donors narrowed the genetic and exposure-history diversity that was represented. Sample collection involved blood only; tissue repertoires are likely different.

Germline CDR1 and CDR2: SGHRS and YFSETQ. CDR3 length: 15 residues. V lost 2 bases, J lost 1 base, and 9 bases lay in between. What was sequenced was memory CD4+ T cells sorted from blood. The sample's subset: CD45RA-negative fraction. This chain connects TRBV5-1 to TRBJ2-2, with D possibly called TRBD1 or TRBD2 (5 bases each). The TCR sequence derives from a woman younger than 45 in good health. CDR3 amino acids: CASSFGTVNTGELFF. CDR3 nucleotides: TGCGCCAGCAGCTTTGGGACGGTGAACACCGGGGAGCTGTTTTTT.